These 18 T cell receptor beta chains were all obtained from the same sample, sequenced in a study of brain metastases from non-small cell lung cancer. Generated by immunoSEQ multiplex PCR, the TCRdb table keeps only in-frame clones and is missing some. The sample has more than 800 clones, approximately 89% seen once. Material for sequencing was tumor-adjacent normal tissue. The source is a donor over 35 with non-small cell lung cancer.

The V call is TRBV5-1, the J call TRBJ2-2, with D uncertain. Per the germline V gene, CDR1 is SGHRS and CDR2 is YFSETQ. With 1 base removed from V and 1 base from J, the gap between germline ends came to 8 bases. The CDR3 has 15 amino acids. CDR3 in DNA: TGCGCCAGCAGCTTGCAGGAGATGAACACCGGGGAGCTGTTTTTT. This gives the protein CASSLQEMNTGELFF.

This chain connects TRBV7-6 to TRBJ2-2, with 8 bases matching TRBD2. J was trimmed by 6 bases and V by 7 bases; bases with no gene match: 7. The CDR3 is made up of 14 amino acids. CDR1 is SGHVS and CDR2 is FNYEAQ in the germline V gene. In DNA, the CDR3 is TGTGCCAGCACCCTTGGACTAGCCGCCGGGGAGCTGTTTTTT. It encodes CASTLGLAAGELFF.

This clone was observed a single time. This CDR3 is CASSLRDEQFF. CDR3 sequence (DNA): TGTGCCAGCAGTTTACGGGATGAGCAGTTCTTC. The V call is TRBV12-3 or TRBV12-4, the J call TRBJ2-1; D call uncertain. The CDR3 consists of 11 residues. Between the trimmed V and J ends, which lost 2 bases and 8 bases, there was a span of 4 bases.

The chain is built from TRBV19 and TRBJ2-2; tentative D call: TRBD2 (7 bases). V lost 2 bases, J lost 5 bases, and 18 bases lay in between. Germline-derived CDR1 and CDR2 are LNHDA and SQIVND (reference sequence). The CDR3 consists of 17 residues. The CDR3 loop reads CASSISREQGGTGELFF. The CDR3 DNA sequence: TGTGCCAGTAGTATAAGCCGCGAACAGGGAGGGACCGGGGAGCTGTTTTTT.

The chain combines TRBV6-1 with TRBJ2-3; 8 bases match TRBD2. CDR1 is MNHNS and CDR2 is SASEGT in the germline V gene. This CDR3 comprises 17 residues. J was trimmed by 2 bases and V by 2 bases; bases with no gene match: 9. This CDR3 reads CASSEFGVAGNTDTQYF. The CDR3 coding sequence is TGTGCCAGCAGTGAATTCGGGGTAGCGGGGAACACAGATACGCAGTATTTT.

The chain recombines TRBV6-1 with TRBJ2-7, with D unclear. This CDR3 is 15 amino acids long. V lost 2 bases, J lost 5 bases, and 16 bases lay in between. Germline V gene data show CDR1 as MNHNS and CDR2 as SASEGT. DNA of the CDR3: TGTGCCAGCAGTGAAAGTGAGTCCTTCGGACACGAGCAGTACTTC. Translating it yields CASSESESFGHEQYF.

This chain uses TRBV19 with TRBJ2-3, with D perhaps matching TRBD1 (6 bases). This CDR3 contains 12 residues. From germline, CDR1 is LNHDA and CDR2 SQIVND (reference sequence). Between the trimmed V and J ends, which lost 4 bases and 6 bases, there was a span of 8 bases. The DNA for the CDR3 is TGTGCCAGTAGTAACAGGGCGGATACGCAGTATTTT. Residues: CASSNRADTQYF.

The gene calls are TRBV24-1 and TRBJ1-4, with 8 bases identical to TRBD1. Germline CDR1 reads KGHDR; CDR2 reads SFDVKD. There are 16 residues in the CDR3. V trimming: 4 bases; J trimming: 8 bases; junction bases outside the gene matches: 11. CDR3 in amino acids: CATSDPGGTGPEKLFF. The CDR3 bases are TGTGCCACCAGTGACCCGGGAGGGACAGGTCCCGAAAAACTGTTTTTT.

The chain recombines TRBV7-2 with TRBJ1-5, with D possibly matching TRBD1 (5 bases). V was cut by 4 bases and J by 0 bases, with 10 bases left in between. Germline CDR1 and CDR2: SGHTA and FQGNSA. The CDR3 has 15 amino acids. In DNA, the CDR3 is TGTGCCAGCAGCTCCTACAGGAATAGCAATCAGCCCCAGCATTTT. Translating it yields CASSSYRNSNQPQHF. Together with reference TRBV7-2 and TRBJ1-5, the CDR3 gives the full variable domain: GAGVSQSPSNKVTEKGKDVELRCDPISGHTALYWYRQSLGQGLEFLIYFQGNSAPDKSGLPSDRFSAERTGGSVSTLTIQRTQQEDSAVYLCASSSYRNSNQPQHFGDGTRLSIL.

The V gene is TRBV6-5, the J gene TRBJ2-7; D is perhaps TRBD1 or TRBD2 (7 bases each). The V gene's germline CDR1 is MNHEY and CDR2 SVGAGI. Trimming cost V 6 bases and J 7 bases, with 22 bases left between them. The CDR3 extends over 15 amino acids. DNA of the CDR3: TGTGCCAGCAGAGACAGGGTCCAAGCAGCGGGGGAGCAGTACTTC. It codes for CASRDRVQAAGEQYF.

The genes are TRBV19 and TRBJ1-5; no definite D call. The CDR3 contains 13 residues. Trimming removed 3 bases at V and 4 bases at J, with 7 bases between. CDR1 and CDR2 from the germline V gene are LNHDA and SQIVND (reference sequence). The CDR3 sequence is CASSIDENQPQHF. The CDR3 DNA is TGTGCCAGTAGTATTGATGAAAATCAGCCCCAGCATTTT.

The V and J genes are TRBV7-3 and TRBJ2-3; no clear D. The CDR3 extends over 13 amino acids. CDR1 and CDR2 from the germline V gene are SGHTA and FQGTGA. V dropped 4 bases and J dropped 6 bases, with 11 bases sitting between them. The CDR3 region is CASSSMPVDTQYF. The CDR3 region has the DNA TGTGCCAGCAGCTCGATGCCAGTTGATACGCAGTATTTT.

The CDR3 DNA reads as TGTGCCAGCAGTTTGGCTGGAAACACCATATATTTT. This translates into CASSLAGNTIYF. The chain recombines TRBV28 with TRBJ1-3; D uncertain. Trimming stripped 3 bases from V and 2 bases from J, with 2 bases between. CDR3 size: 12 residues. CDR1 is MDHEN, CDR2 SYDVKM, per germline.

V usage is TRBV2 and J usage is TRBJ1-1; no clear D. Germline assignment: CDR1 SNHLY and CDR2 FYNNEI. The CDR3 has 11 amino acids. Trimming shortened V by 6 bases and J by 4 bases, and 6 bases separated the two germline ends. CDR3 in amino acids: CASRESTEAFF. The CDR3 nucleotides read TGTGCCAGCAGGGAGAGCACTGAAGCTTTCTTT.

This sequence joins TRBV11-1 and TRBJ1-2; D not resolved. The CDR3 is made up of 14 amino acids. Germline values: CDR1 SGHAT, CDR2 FQDESV (reference sequence). Trimming removed 4 bases at V and 4 bases at J, with 13 bases between. CDR3 sequence reads: CASSSGRGLYGYTF. Written as DNA, the CDR3 is TGTGCCAGCAGCTCCGGGCGGGGTCTCTATGGCTACACCTTC.

This clone was recorded a few times. This CDR3 reads CASSHYGTGYEEQYF. DNA for the CDR3: TGTGCCAGCAGCCATTACGGGACAGGCTACGAGGAGCAGTACTTC. This chain joins TRBV14 and TRBJ2-7; 8 bases match TRBD1. The V and J ends lost 3 bases and 7 bases, in that order; junction bases with no gene match: 11. Germline lookup yields CDR1 SGHDN and CDR2 FVKESK. The CDR3 covers 15 residues.

As concerns this clone: At one of its ends the junction is not consistent with the germline gene, which may arise from a read error. J is TRBJ1-5 and V is TRBV19; no definite D call. Germline V gene sequence: CDR1 LNHDA, CDR2 SQIVND (reference sequence). The CDR3 is 15 amino acids. In nucleotides, the CDR3 is TGTACCAGTAGTATAGCCCCCGTACAGAATCAGCCCCAGCATTTT. Translating it yields CTSSIAPVQNQPQHF.

The chain combines TRBV28 with TRBJ2-1; 9 bases fit TRBD1. V lost 5 bases and J lost 8; bases outside the gene matches: 10. The CDR3 sequence is 15 residues long. Looked up from germline, CDR1 is MDHEN and CDR2 is SYDVKM. The CDR3 sequence is CASSPPGQGDDEQFF. The CDR3 coding sequence is TGTGCCAGCAGTCCGCCGGGACAGGGTGACGATGAGCAGTTCTTC.